What follows are 4 T cell receptor beta chains derived from one specimen sequenced in a study of cytomegalovirus exposure and HLA in healthy donors. Primers for the PCR totalled 60 Vbeta and 13 Jbeta. Data came from immunoSEQ multiplex PCR; TCRdb stores just in-frame clones and leaves some out. The sample holds roughly 190,000 clones, about four fifths seen once. Sequencing was performed on PBMCs. Every receptor here comes from a woman aged 18-30 years in good health and CMV-seronegative.

This sequence joins TRBV30 and TRBJ2-5, with TRBD2 identical over 7 bases. Losses at the gene ends were 3 bases for V and 5 bases for J; bases not matched to a gene: 9. The CDR3 is 14 amino acids. The germline gives CDR1 GTSNPN, CDR2 SVGIG (reference sequence). This CDR3 reads CAWRERGSTETQYF. For the CDR3, the DNA is TGTGCCTGGAGGGAGCGGGGCAGCACGGAGACCCAGTACTTC.

The V gene is TRBV5-1, the J gene TRBJ2-3; TRBD1 matches 9 bases. The germline gives CDR1 SGHRS, CDR2 YFSETQ. V gave up 4 bases and J gave up 2 bases; unmatched junction bases: 5. The CDR3 is 15 amino acids. Written as DNA, the CDR3 is TGCGCCAGCAGCGGCGGGACAGGGTTCACAGATACGCAGTATTTT. It yields the protein CASSGGTGFTDTQYF.

This clone appeared a few times. The V call is TRBV4-3, the J call TRBJ1-1; tentative D call: TRBD1 (6 bases). The CDR3 contains 14 residues. Germline CDR1 LGHNA, CDR2 YSLEER. V gave up 3 bases and J gave up 11 bases, with 19 bases separating them. The CDR3 coding sequence is TGCGCCAGCAGCCAGTGGGCTGACAGGTCCTCGGCTTTCTTT. This translates into CASSQWADRSSAFF.

This clone was counted once. The chain joins TRBV15 to TRBJ2-7; D not resolved. CDR3 length equals 11 residues. Looked up from germline, CDR1 is LNHNV and CDR2 is YYDKDF (reference sequence). CDR3 DNA: TGTGGGCCGCAGACTTCCTACGAGCAGTACGTC. It translates to CGPQTSYEQYV.